This TCR beta chain comes out of a study of cytomegalovirus exposure and HLA in healthy donors. Primers included in the PCR were 60 Vbeta and 13 Jbeta primers. Libraries were prepared by immunoSEQ multiplex PCR; TCRdb keeps only in-frame clonotypes and omits some of them. This sample has over 150,000 clones; around 75% occur once, and the top ten carry about 4.9%. Germline V gene lookup returns CDR1 MDHEN and CDR2 SYDVKM. V dropped 11 bases and J dropped 1 base, with 24 bases sitting between them. The CDR3 has 17 amino acids. The chain combines TRBV28 with TRBJ2-4; D may be TRBD2 (6 bases). This clonotype was obtained from a male donor in good health and CMV-seronegative. The specimen was PBMCs. Here the CDR3 reads CAGGFGLRGGAKNIQYF. DNA for the CDR3: TGTGCCGGGGGTTTTGGACTCAGAGGAGGGGCCAAAAACATTCAGTACTTC.